The present TCR beta chain was sequenced within a study of tumor-infiltrating lymphocytes in primary liver carcinoma. This clonotype showed up just a few times. Its antigen is not identified. The junction departs from germline at one end; a sequencing error may be responsible. Germline loops: CDR1 SGHAT, CDR2 FQNNGV. The CDR3 is 15 residues long. The roughly 18-32 mg bulk tissue piece was not sorted before simultaneous RNA and DNA extraction. TCR beta cDNA came from approximately 0.55 ug total RNA, primed with a constant-region primer. Slightly modified ARM-PCR with three nested multiplex PCR rounds yielded TCR beta libraries. The two initial PCR rounds, roughly 11 cycles each, used TRBV1-TRBV30 forward and C-beta reverse primers. TCRdb ran MiXCR on the multiplex PCR reads and lists one entry per CDR3 protein. The sample includes under 90,000 distinct CDR3 sequences, around 70% of them seen just once.

Findings of the study overall: Blood had a significantly lower top-250-clone fraction than tumors did (p = 0.039).

This clonotype was obtained from a man between 35 and 55 years old with primary liver carcinoma and hepatitis B virus infection. The sample was liver tumor tissue from sampling region 1. Subset specified: tumor region T1, superior pole. The chain combines TRBV11-2 with TRBJ2-7; 8 nucleotides match TRBD1. CDR3: CASSLGRGLTYEQHF. The CDR3 DNA follows: TGCGCCAGCAGCTTAGGCAGGGGGCTTACCTACGAGCAGCACTTC.